Listed here is a single T cell receptor (beta chain). The antigen remains unidentified. The protocol was immunoSEQ multiplex PCR, while the TCRdb copy is restricted to in-frame clones and leaves out a portion. The sample consists of around 90,000 clones, 85% to 95% of them appearing once. This sample is drawn from a study of graft-versus-host responses after intestinal transplantation. Across the whole study: Anti-thymocyte globulin induction was given to all recipients, followed by tacrolimus and steroids for 2 to 3 years.

Study-level results: Analysis identified GvH clones in recipient marrow, with some appearing first in ileum or blood.

The receptor comes from a human donor who was the organ donor for an intestinal transplant. Sequences were derived from unstimulated CD8+ T cells sorted from spleen or lymph node cells, sampled before transplant.

The CDR3, as DNA: TGTGCCAGCAGCATGACAGGGGGCCAGGAAAAACTGTTTTTT. It is translated as CASSMTGGQEKLFF. The chain employs TRBV6-5 and TRBJ1-4; 10 bases map to TRBD1. This CDR3 has 14 amino acids. CDR1 is MNHEY, CDR2 SVGAGI, per germline. V lost 6 bases and J lost 8; bases outside the gene matches: 6.